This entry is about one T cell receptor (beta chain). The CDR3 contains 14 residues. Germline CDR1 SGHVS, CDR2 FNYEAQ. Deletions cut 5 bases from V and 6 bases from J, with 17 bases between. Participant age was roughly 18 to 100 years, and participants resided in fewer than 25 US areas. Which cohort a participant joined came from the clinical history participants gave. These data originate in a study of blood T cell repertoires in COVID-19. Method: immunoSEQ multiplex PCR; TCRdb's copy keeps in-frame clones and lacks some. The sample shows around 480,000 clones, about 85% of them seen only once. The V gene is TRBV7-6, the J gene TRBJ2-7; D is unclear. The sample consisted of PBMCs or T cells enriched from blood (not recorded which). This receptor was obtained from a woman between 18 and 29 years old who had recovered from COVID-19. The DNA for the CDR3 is TGTGCCAGCAGCCCCATGGGCCAGAGCTCCGAGCAGTACTTC. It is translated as CASSPMGQSSEQYF.